The 19 T cell receptor beta chains presented below share a single source sample, sequenced in a study of blood T cell repertoires in COVID-19. Libraries were prepared by immunoSEQ multiplex PCR; TCRdb keeps only in-frame clonotypes and omits some of them. The sample holds 300,000 to 450,000 clones, around 92% seen once. Material for sequencing was peripheral blood. All receptors come from a woman aged 30 to 39 with COVID-19, enrolled during active disease.

The chain is built from TRBV7-9 and TRBJ2-7; tentatively, D is TRBD2 (7 bases). V lost 5 bases and J 2 bases, leaving 22 bases between the germline ends. The CDR3 has 17 residues. In germline, CDR1 is SEHNR, CDR2 FQNEAQ (reference sequence). CDR3 sequence reads: CASSTLPGRGLPYEQYF. Here the CDR3 DNA reads TGTGCCAGCAGCACCCTTCCTGGGCGGGGGCTACCCTACGAGCAGTACTTC.

The genes are TRBV11-2 and TRBJ2-3; D is possibly TRBD2 (7 bases). Per germline, CDR1 SGHAT and CDR2 FQNNGV. With 8 bases removed from V and 5 bases from J, the gap between germline ends came to 20 bases. The CDR3 is 15 residues long. The CDR3 is CASGQNPGGIDTQYF. The CDR3 DNA follows: TGTGCCAGCGGACAGAATCCGGGGGGCATAGATACGCAGTATTTT.

This sequence joins TRBV5-5 and TRBJ2-5; the match to TRBD1 covers 7 bases. Germline V lookup: CDR1 SGHKS, CDR2 YYEKEE (reference sequence). The CDR3 consists of 14 residues. Trimming cost V 3 bases and J 5 bases; bases outside gene matches: 7. Here the CDR3 reads CASSSGTDVETQYF. DNA of the CDR3: TGTGCCAGCAGCTCCGGGACAGACGTGGAGACCCAGTACTTC.

This clone has a handful of counts. The chain uses TRBV20-1 and TRBJ1-2; 7 nucleotides match TRBD1. V was pared by 3 bases and J by 8 bases, with 9 bases of the junction left unmatched. The CDR3 sequence is 13 residues long. Looked up from germline, CDR1 is DFQATT and CDR2 is SNEGSKA (reference sequence). The CDR3 DNA reads TGCAGTGCTAGTAAGGGGGCTAGTCTAGGCTACACCTTC. Translated: CSASKGASLGYTF.

CDR3 DNA sequence: TGCGCCAGCAGCTTGCCGGGAGACTACAATGAGCAGTTCTTC. Translated, it gives CASSLPGDYNEQFF. The chain carries TRBV5-1 and TRBJ2-1; D is possibly TRBD2 (6 bases). The germline V and J ends were trimmed by 1 base and 3 bases, with 8 bases remaining between them. CDR1 is SGHRS and CDR2 is YFSETQ in the germline V gene. This CDR3 contains 14 residues.

This clone showed up just once. Within the sample, other DNA sequences also encode this same CDR3. This sequence joins TRBV5-1 and TRBJ2-1; 9 nucleotides agree with TRBD1. The V gene's germline CDR1 is SGHRS and CDR2 YFSETQ. The CDR3 has 14 amino acids. Trimming cost V 0 bases and J 6 bases; bases outside gene matches: 1. CDR3 DNA sequence: TGCGCCAGCAGCTTGGGACAGGGGGGCAATGAGCAGTTCTTC. This gives the protein CASSLGQGGNEQFF.

The chain recombines TRBV6-5 with TRBJ2-5; 12 bases line up with TRBD2. J lost 1 base, V lost 6 bases, and 3 bases had no gene match. The CDR3 has 15 residues. Per the germline V gene, CDR1 is MNHEY and CDR2 is SVGAGI. The CDR3 DNA sequence: TGTGCCAGCAGGGGACTAGCGGGCCCCCAAGAGACCCAGTACTTC. It is translated as CASRGLAGPQETQYF.

The rearrangement links TRBV28 to TRBJ1-1, with D perhaps matching TRBD1 (6 bases). The germline gives CDR1 MDHEN, CDR2 SYDVKM. The V gene lost 5 bases and the J gene lost 1 base, with 17 bases spanning the gap. The CDR3 has 16 amino acids. In nucleotides, the CDR3 is TGTGCCAGCAGTCCGGGGGGCCAGGCGGGGAACACTGAAGCTTTCTTT. Translating gives CASSPGGQAGNTEAFF.

This chain connects TRBV12-1 to TRBJ1-4; the listed D gene, TRBD1, was not tested against the DNA. TRBV12-1 constitutes a pseudogene. The CDR3 runs to 15 residues. CDR3 region: CASSLTGQFNEKLFF. The CDR3 nucleotides read TGTGCCAGCAGCTTAACGGGACAGTTTAATGAAAAACTGTTTTTT.

V gene TRBV9 combines with J gene TRBJ2-2; tentatively, D is TRBD1 (5 bases). CDR1 is SGDLS and CDR2 is YYNGEE in the germline V gene. Trimming took 6 bases from V and 6 from J, leaving 9 bases between them. The CDR3 consists of 12 residues. The DNA for the CDR3 is TGTGCCAGCAATCTAGGGGCCGGGGAGCTGTTTTTT. It encodes CASNLGAGELFF.

The CDR3 nucleotides read TGTGCCAGTAGTATAGGTAAAGCGGGCCCTAGGGGTCAGCCCCAGCATTTT. As protein: CASSIGKAGPRGQPQHF. The V gene is TRBV19, the J gene TRBJ1-5, with D tentatively TRBD1 (5 bases). V lost 1 base and J lost 6, with 19 bases in between. CDR3 length equals 17 residues. Germline V gene sequence: CDR1 LNHDA, CDR2 SQIVND (reference sequence).

The genes are TRBV19 and TRBJ2-7; D gene ambiguous. CDR1 LNHDA and CDR2 SQIVND come from the germline V gene (reference sequence). The CDR3 contains 14 residues. Trimming pared 5 bases from V and 2 bases from J, leaving 13 bases between. CDR3 coding DNA: TGTGCCAGTAGTCCTCCGGGTGCTACCTACGAGCAGTACTTC. As protein: CASSPPGATYEQYF.

This clone was seen more than once but under ten times. The V and J genes are TRBV5-4 and TRBJ1-2, with no clear D. This CDR3 spans 15 amino acids. Between the trimmed V and J ends, which lost 1 base and 6 bases, there was a span of 16 bases. CDR1 is SGHNT, CDR2 YYREEE, per germline (reference sequence). CDR3 DNA: TGTGCCAGCAGCTTGCCGTCAAACGGAGTACATGGCTACACCTTC. Translation gives CASSLPSNGVHGYTF.

This clone is a singleton in its sample. This sequence joins TRBV12-5 and TRBJ1-1, with D perhaps matching TRBD1 (5 bases). The CDR3 is 12 amino acids. From germline, CDR1 is LGHNT and CDR2 FRNRAP. This CDR3 is CAGGAGPTEAFF. In nucleotides, the CDR3 is TGTGCCGGGGGTGCAGGGCCCACTGAAGCTTTCTTT.

As for this clone: A junction end diverges from the germline sequence, so it may reflect a read error. CDR3 sequence (DNA): TGTGCCAGCCGCTTGCTCTTAGCGGGCCAAAACATTCAGTACTTC. Its protein is CASRLLLAGQNIQYF. The rearrangement links TRBV7-9 to TRBJ2-4; 7 bases agree with TRBD2. The CDR3 has 15 residues. From germline, CDR1 is SEHNR and CDR2 FQNEAQ (reference sequence).

The chain carries TRBV7-9 and TRBJ1-1, with D perhaps TRBD1 (5 bases). V lost 4 bases and J lost 11, with 14 bases in between. Germline-derived CDR1 and CDR2 are SEHNR and FQNEAQ (reference sequence). CDR3 length equals 12 residues. CDR3 sequence: CASSSQGHRAFF. CDR3 sequence (DNA): TGTGCCAGCAGCTCTCAAGGACATAGGGCTTTCTTT.

V gene TRBV18 combines with J gene TRBJ2-7, with D maybe TRBD2 (6 bases). In germline, CDR1 is KGHSH, CDR2 LQKENI. This CDR3 contains 13 residues. V was trimmed by 3 bases and J by 7 bases, leaving 13 bases between them. CDR3: CASSPGTLEEQYV. The CDR3 DNA is TGTGCCAGCTCACCTGGGACTTTGGAAGAGCAGTACGTC.

This chain connects TRBV18 to TRBJ1-2; D is unresolved. Deletions cut 0 bases from V and 1 base from J, with 6 bases between. The length of the CDR3 is 14 residues. Per the germline V gene, CDR1 is KGHSH and CDR2 is LQKENI. The CDR3 protein is CASSPPRFNYGYTF. The CDR3 nucleotides are TGTGCCAGCTCACCACCCAGGTTTAACTATGGCTACACCTTC.

The chain joins TRBV18 to TRBJ1-1; 8 nucleotides line up with TRBD1. The V gene end was trimmed by 6 bases and the J gene end by 0 bases; junction bases not matched to a gene: 3. CDR1 is KGHSH and CDR2 is LQKENI in the germline V gene. CDR3 length equals 14 residues. The CDR3 is CASSGQVMNTEAFF. The CDR3 DNA sequence: TGTGCCAGCTCGGGACAGGTCATGAACACTGAAGCTTTCTTT.